The 20 T cell receptor beta chains below all came from one sample that was sequenced in a study of blood T cell repertoires in COVID-19. Generated by immunoSEQ multiplex PCR, the TCRdb table keeps only in-frame clones and is missing some. The sample lists around 200,000 clones, roughly 88% seen once, with around 5.7% in the top ten. What was sequenced was PBMCs or T cells enriched from blood (not recorded which). Every receptor here comes from a man aged 35 to 55 with acute COVID-19.

This clone was detected only a few times. The chain is built from TRBV5-1 and TRBJ2-7; 7 bases agree with TRBD1. In germline, CDR1 is SGHRS, CDR2 YFSETQ. The CDR3 length is 12 residues. V shed 5 bases and J 5 bases; nucleotides not matched to a gene: 4. CDR3 residues: CASSSGTDEQYF. CDR3 bases: TGCGCCAGCAGTTCCGGGACAGACGAGCAGTACTTC.

Details on this clone: The junction departs from the called germline gene at one end, perhaps through a read error. The J gene is TRBJ2-5, the V gene TRBV6-1; TRBD2 matches at 8 bases. Germline values: CDR1 MNHNS, CDR2 SASEGT. The length of the CDR3 is 13 residues. CDR3: CASSEITSGHLNF. In nucleotides, the CDR3 is TGTGCCAGCAGTGAAATAACTAGCGGCCATTTGAACTTC.

This chain links TRBV24-1 with TRBJ1-2; D ambiguous. The germline gives CDR1 KGHDR, CDR2 SFDVKD. V lost 3 bases and J 1 base, leaving 8 bases between the germline ends. CDR3 length: 14 amino acids. The CDR3 sequence: CATSDARLNYGYTF. The DNA of the CDR3 is TGTGCCACCAGTGATGCGCGCCTTAACTATGGCTACACCTTC.

The chain links TRBV4-1 to TRBJ1-1, with D hard to call. The V gene lost 0 bases and the J gene lost 3 bases, with 11 bases spanning the gap. This CDR3 comprises 15 residues. Germline loops: CDR1 MGHRA, CDR2 YSYEKL. The DNA of the CDR3 is TGCGCCAGCAGCCAAGATAAGACTCGCTACACTGAAGCTTTCTTT. Encoded protein: CASSQDKTRYTEAFF.

The chain uses TRBV29-1 and TRBJ1-1, with 9 bases fitting TRBD1. Per germline, CDR1 SQVTM and CDR2 ANQGSEA. Unmatched junction bases numbered 3, after V lost 0 bases and J lost 1 base. There are 15 residues in the CDR3. The CDR3 here is CSVEDRQGENTEAFF. The CDR3 DNA is TGCAGCGTTGAAGACAGACAGGGGGAGAACACTGAAGCTTTCTTT. The full variable domain, rest sourced from reference TRBV29-1 and TRBJ1-1, is SAVISQKPSRDICQRGTSLTIQCQVDSQVTMMFWYRQQPGQSLTLIATANQGSEATYESGFVIDKFPISRPNLTFSTLTVSNMSPEDSSIYLCSVEDRQGENTEAFFGQGTRLTVV.

The V gene is TRBV10-3, the J gene TRBJ1-2, with D maybe TRBD1 (6 bases). The CDR3 runs to 17 residues. Trimming shortened V by 2 bases and J by 7 bases, and 23 bases separated the two germline ends. Germline V gene data show CDR1 as ENHRY and CDR2 as SYGVKD. The CDR3 nucleotides are TGTGCCATCAGTGAGCCGACCATTGGGGGGGGCCGGCGTGGCTACACCTTC. Translated, it gives CAISEPTIGGGRRGYTF.

The chain employs TRBV5-1 and TRBJ1-2, with a tentative D call TRBD1 (6 bases). V lost 4 bases and J 2 bases, leaving 12 bases between the germline ends. This CDR3 is built from 14 residues. The germline gives CDR1 SGHRS, CDR2 YFSETQ. The CDR3 nucleotides read TGCGCCAGCAGCCAGGGGCAAATAAACTATGGCTACACCTTC. This codes for CASSQGQINYGYTF.

This clone was counted once. The rearrangement links TRBV5-1 to TRBJ1-4, with 7 bases fitting TRBD1. V lost 0 bases and J lost 5; bases outside the gene matches: 13. Per the germline V gene, CDR1 is SGHRS and CDR2 is YFSETQ. The CDR3 has 18 residues. The CDR3 sequence is CASSLGYFSGQKNEKLFF. The DNA of the CDR3 is TGCGCCAGCAGCTTGGGGTATTTTTCGGGACAGAAGAATGAAAAACTGTTTTTT.

The rearrangement joins TRBV28 to TRBJ1-1; a possible D gene is TRBD1 (5 bases). The germline V gene encodes CDR1 MDHEN and CDR2 SYDVKM. The CDR3 extends over 14 amino acids. V was trimmed by 2 bases and J by 1 base, leaving 8 bases between them. The CDR3 region is CASSLTTGNTEAFF. The CDR3 DNA is TGTGCCAGCAGTTTAACAACAGGGAACACTGAAGCTTTCTTT.

This chain links TRBV3-1 (or the pseudogene TRBV3-2) with TRBJ1-6, with D uncertain. V lost 0 bases to trimming and J lost 10 bases, with 13 bases between them. The CDR3 spans 15 residues. CDR1 and CDR2 (germline): LGHDT, YNNKEL (reference sequence). The CDR3 reads CASSQEAGGRSPLHF. CDR3 coding DNA: TGTGCCAGCAGCCAAGAAGCAGGAGGACGGTCACCCCTCCACTTT.

The chain employs TRBV27 and TRBJ2-5; TRBD1 aligns across 7 bases. The CDR3 loop spans 14 amino acids. Trimming at V came to 5 bases and at J to 2 bases, leaving 5 bases not matched to a gene. Germline loops: CDR1 MNHEY, CDR2 SMNVEV (reference sequence). CDR3 amino acids: CASSTGTEQETQYF. The CDR3 DNA reads TGTGCCAGCAGTACCGGGACAGAGCAAGAGACCCAGTACTTC.

The V call is TRBV27, the J call TRBJ2-2, with 13 positions matching TRBD2. The CDR3 extends over 17 amino acids. V shed 3 bases, J shed 8 bases, and the junction held 9 bases outside the gene matches. Germline loops: CDR1 MNHEY, CDR2 SMNVEV (reference sequence). The CDR3 DNA is TGTGCCAGCAGTTTTGGTGGACTAGCGGGAGTATTTGGGGAGCTGTTTTTT. This translates into CASSFGGLAGVFGELFF.

The chain couples TRBV11-3 to TRBJ2-7; D possibly corresponds to TRBD2 (6 bases). V lost 3 bases to trimming and J lost 5 bases, with 17 bases between them. Germline assignment: CDR1 SGHNT and CDR2 YENEEA. This CDR3 comprises 15 residues. The CDR3 sequence: CASSLGTSAIHEQYF. DNA of the CDR3: TGTGCCAGCAGCTTGGGGACTTCGGCTATCCACGAGCAGTACTTC.

This chain connects TRBV6-4 to TRBJ1-5; the D gene is possibly TRBD1 (5 bases). Germline V gene data show CDR1 as MRHNA and CDR2 as SNTAGT. V lost 3 bases and J lost 4, with 7 bases in between. The CDR3 contains 13 residues. DNA of the CDR3: TGTGCCAGCAGTGAACAGGCTAATCAGCCCCAGCATTTT. This translates into CASSEQANQPQHF.

CDR3 amino acids: CASSPPGTGTTNSPLHF. For the CDR3, the DNA is TGTGCCAGCAGCCCGCCCGGGACAGGGACTACCAATTCACCCCTCCACTTT. The V gene is TRBV5-6, the J gene TRBJ1-6; 9 bases fit TRBD1. Trimming removed 4 bases from V and 7 bases from J; junction bases left unmatched: 12. This CDR3 comprises 17 residues. Germline V gene sequence: CDR1 SGHDT, CDR2 YYEEEE. Full variable domain (remainder filled in from reference TRBV5-6 and TRBJ1-6): DAGVTQSPTHLIKTRGQQVTLRCSPKSGHDTVSWYQQALGQGPQFIFQYYEEEERQRGNFPDRFSGHQFPNYSSELNVNALLLGDSALYLCASSPPGTGTTNSPLHFGNGTRLTVT.

The chain employs TRBV6-2 or TRBV6-3 and TRBJ2-7; TRBD2 matches at 7 bases. The V and J ends lost 4 bases and 0 bases, in that order; junction bases with no gene match: 6. In germline, CDR1 is MNHEY, CDR2 SVGEGT. The CDR3 loop spans 15 amino acids. In nucleotides, the CDR3 is TGTGCCAGCAGTTCAACTAGCGTCCTCTCCTACGAGCAGTACTTC. It codes for CASSSTSVLSYEQYF.

The V and J genes are TRBV11-3 and TRBJ2-1; 8 nucleotides align to TRBD2. The CDR3 loop spans 13 amino acids. V lost 4 bases, J lost 6 bases, and 2 bases stayed unmatched. Germline lookup yields CDR1 SGHNT and CDR2 YENEEA. CDR3 DNA sequence: TGTGCCAGCAGCTACACTAGCGGCAATGAGCAGTTCTTC. Translated, it gives CASSYTSGNEQFF.

The rearrangement joins TRBV15 to TRBJ2-7; D is unresolved. V was trimmed by 2 bases and J by 1 base, leaving 9 bases between them. The CDR3 is 14 amino acids. In germline, CDR1 is LNHNV, CDR2 YYDKDF (reference sequence). CDR3 nucleotides: TGTGCCACCAGCAGAAGAGGTCCTTCCTACGAGCAGTACTTC. Residues: CATSRRGPSYEQYF.

The chain joins TRBV29-1 to TRBJ2-1, with TRBD2 as a possible D gene (6 bases). The V gene lost 6 bases and the J gene lost 7 bases, with 16 bases spanning the gap. Germline V gene data show CDR1 as SQVTM and CDR2 as ANQGSEA. The CDR3 has 13 amino acids. This CDR3 reads CSVTGGKRNEQFF. In DNA form, the CDR3 reads TGCAGCGTAACTGGGGGGAAAAGGAATGAGCAGTTCTTC.

The chain employs TRBV5-1 and TRBJ1-3; the D gene is possibly TRBD1 (6 bases). CDR3 length equals 14 residues. CDR1 SGHRS and CDR2 YFSETQ come from the germline V gene. Trimming left V 2 bases short and J 2 bases short, with 8 bases between. CDR3 nucleotides: TGCGCCAGCAGCTTCACAGGGACTGGAAACACCATATATTTT. Translated: CASSFTGTGNTIYF.